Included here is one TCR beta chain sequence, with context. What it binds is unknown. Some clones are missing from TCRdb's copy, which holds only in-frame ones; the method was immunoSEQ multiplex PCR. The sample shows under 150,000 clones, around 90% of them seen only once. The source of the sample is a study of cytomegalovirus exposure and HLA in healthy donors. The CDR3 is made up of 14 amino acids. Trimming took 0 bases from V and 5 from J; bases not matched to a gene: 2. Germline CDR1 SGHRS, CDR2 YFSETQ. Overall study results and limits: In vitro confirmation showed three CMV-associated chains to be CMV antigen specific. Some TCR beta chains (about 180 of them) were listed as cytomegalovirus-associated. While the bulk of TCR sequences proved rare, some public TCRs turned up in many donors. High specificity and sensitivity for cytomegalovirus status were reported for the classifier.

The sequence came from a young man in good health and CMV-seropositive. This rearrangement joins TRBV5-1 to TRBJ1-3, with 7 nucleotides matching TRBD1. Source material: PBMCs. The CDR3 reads CASSLGQGRNTIYF. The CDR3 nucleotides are TGCGCCAGCAGCTTGGGACAGGGTAGAAACACCATATATTTT.